The T cell receptor (beta chain) under discussion was sequenced for a study of CD8+ T cells in alopecia areata. This sample's treatment: oral pan-JAK inhibitor, 5-10 mg twice daily. RNA was isolated and reverse transcribed to cDNA, the sequencing template. Clones were read by immunoSEQ multiplex PCR, and TCRdb kept only the in-frame ones, dropping some. The sample yields 180,000 or so clones, 40% to 65% seen once. CDR1 SGHDN and CDR2 FVKESK come from the germline V gene. This CDR3 contains 15 residues. Germline trimming cut 4 bases from V and 1 base from J; bases unmatched to any gene: 6. V is TRBV14 and J is TRBJ1-1, with 7 bases fitting TRBD1. This TCR was sampled from a human donor with alopecia areata. Here the sequenced sample was CD8+ T cells sorted from blood, taken around week 54, from a patient treated with tofacitinib. CDR3 sequence reads: CASSPQTGWNTEAFF. The CDR3 DNA follows: TGTGCCAGCAGCCCGCAGACAGGGTGGAACACTGAAGCTTTCTTT.